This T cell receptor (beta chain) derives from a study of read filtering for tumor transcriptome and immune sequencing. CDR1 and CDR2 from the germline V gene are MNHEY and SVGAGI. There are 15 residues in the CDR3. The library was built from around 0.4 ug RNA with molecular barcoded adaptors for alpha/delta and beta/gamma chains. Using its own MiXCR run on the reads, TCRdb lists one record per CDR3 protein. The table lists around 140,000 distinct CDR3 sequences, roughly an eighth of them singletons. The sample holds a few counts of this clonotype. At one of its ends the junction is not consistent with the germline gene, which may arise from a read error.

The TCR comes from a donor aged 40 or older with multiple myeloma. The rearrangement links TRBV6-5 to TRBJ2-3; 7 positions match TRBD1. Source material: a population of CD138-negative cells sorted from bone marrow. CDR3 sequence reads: CASSSTGARGDKQYF. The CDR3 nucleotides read TGTGCCAGCAGTTCTACAGGGGCAAGGGGAGATAAGCAGTATTTT.